This T cell receptor beta chain was sequenced for a study of blood T cell repertoires in COVID-19 (TCRdb year 2020). About the study as a whole: Collaborator samples came from the United States, Italy and Spain and covered acute and convalescent phases of COVID-19. The material from the prospective study consisted of cDNA or gDNA derived from T cells, B-cell-depleted T cells, or PBMCs. The dataset comprised deeply sampled blood TCRbeta repertoires from subjects exposed to, actively infected with, or recovered from COVID-19. A freely available public database, intended as a resource for researchers studying the immune response to SARS-CoV-2, is where the repertoires were released. Samples came from the ongoing ImmuneRACE study (first 160 participants) plus 1,254 subjects from 6 global collaborators. The sample metadata nearly always contained a de-identified subject ID, COVID-19 status, age in years and sex. HLA class I and class II types, where available, came from metadata supplied by the sample provider rather than from assay-based typing.

Results and caveats for the whole study, not just this receptor: The amount of clinical and demographic metadata varied by source and participant and was provided uncurated.

The CDR3 starts with the cysteine, ends with the phenylalanine, and has 15 residues. Left in the record is the CDR3 DNA by itself, 45 bases read in frame from the first base. The germline V gene encodes CDR1 MGHDK and CDR2 SYGVNS. The germline ends are 16 bases apart after V is trimmed by 7 bases and J by 1 base. The collaborating institutions used their own protocols to collect whole blood in K2EDTA tubes. For TCRbeta analysis, collaborators shipped samples in one of three forms: frozen whole blood, isolated PBMCs, or DNA extracted from either of those sample types. The immunoSEQ Assay, a bias-controlled multiplex PCR, was used to amplify TCRbeta CDR3 regions from genomic DNA. Turning to the authors' computational methods: Within the assay, amplification of reference gene primers was used to estimate how many nucleated cells each sample contained. Sequence reads were collapsed and filtered to measure the absolute abundance of every unique TCRbeta CDR3 rearrangement. For each sample, productive Simpson clonality was calculated by taking the square root of Simpson's diversity index across productive rearrangements. TCRdb retrieved this table from immuneACCESS and kept in-frame rearrangements only. Not all clones are present; in checked studies, unresolved V genes account for under half, and no reason is known for the remainder. Clone size and the V and J calls come from that table; the DNA yielded D and trimming. In this sample the table shows about 210,000 clones, around 83% of which occur a single time. In total, the top ten clones hold about 9% of the sample.

About this clone: There is no known antigen for this receptor. The sample holds no much larger clone one base away, and base qualities are not on file.

The source is a man aged 45-65 years with active or convalescent COVID-19. The V and J segments used are TRBV25-1 and TRBJ1-1; the D gene is perhaps TRBD1, from 5 matching bases. Sequenced input: peripheral blood. The sequenced DNA is TGTGCCAGCACCCCGTCGGGAGGGGCGAACACTGAAGCTTTCTTT. This codes for CASTPSGGANTEAFF. With the portions outside the CDR3 filled from the reference TRBV25-1 and TRBJ1-1 genes, the complete variable region becomes EADIYQTPRYLVIGTGKKITLECSQTMGHDKMYWYQQDPGMELHLIHYSYGVNSTEKGDLSSESTVSRIRTEHFPLTLESARPSHTSQYLCASTPSGGANTEAFFGQGTRLTVV.